This is a list of T cell receptor beta chains from one sample in a study of CD8+CD57+ T cells in acquired aplastic anemia. A single record per CDR3 protein comes from TCRdb applying MiXCR to the reads. The data contain around 500,000 distinct CDR3 sequences, approximately 32% of them singletons. Material: sorted CD4+, CD8+, or CD8+CD57+ T cells (not recorded which) from PBMCs. These receptors were collected from a human donor with aplastic anemia. The conserved cysteine and the conserved F or W are not part of the CDR3 here.

>TRBV2|TRBJ2-5
ASSTTDREETQY
>TRBV10-1|TRBJ1-1
ASSDNPLRTEAF
>TRBV15|TRBJ2-7
ATSRDPSSEQY
>TRBV20-1|TRBJ1-2
SAATNYGYT
>TRBV15|TRBJ2-5
ATSGDNPGLAEETQY
>TRBV27|TRBJ2-1
ASSYGLAGALDSEQF
>TRBV11-1|TRBJ2-3
ASSLNTKSTDTQY
>TRBV25-1|TRBJ1-4
ASSLDLGEKLF
>TRBV11-1|TRBJ1-5
ASSPNSWQGDQPQH
>TRBV10-3|TRBJ1-4
ASSEGRGGNEKLF
>TRBV10-3|TRBJ1-1
AIRGTGNTEAF
>TRBV25-1|TRBJ2-1
ASSELAGDGREQF
>TRBV19|TRBJ1-3
ASSIVGTGNTIY
>TRBV19|TRBJ2-3
ASSIPQAARDTQY
>TRBV7-6|TRBJ1-1
ASSWTVNTEAF
>TRBV20-1|TRBJ1-2
SAPNEGTAEAYGYT
>TRBV6-5|TRBJ1-1
ASSYAQNTEAF
>TRBV7-2|TRBJ2-7
ASSSTATYEQY
>TRBV11-1|TRBJ1-6
ASSILQTGGSYNSPLH
>TRBV20-1|TRBJ2-5
SAETELETQY
>TRBV10-1|TRBJ1-2
ASSYTPNAGTDNYGYT
>TRBV19|TRBJ1-5
ASSIVGVLGFSNQPQH
>TRBV7-8|TRBJ2-7
ASSLVPGTGSSEQY
>TRBV5-1|TRBJ2-1
ASTGGQGKNEQF
>TRBV20-1|TRBJ2-7
SAIRTSALYEQY
>TRBV20-1|TRBJ1-6
SAPSRPGGNSPLH
>TRBV7-9|TRBJ1-2
ASSKGTGGLRYGYT
>TRBV10-2|TRBJ2-7
ASNEAPYEQY
>TRBV5-1|TRBJ2-5
ASSGTRVETQY
>TRBV6-5|TRBJ2-7
ASSYLTGTGGMSEQY
>TRBV6-1|TRBJ1-2
ASTPGGLGYT
>TRBV10-3|TRBJ1-1
AISGQRNTEAF
>TRBV19|TRBJ2-1
ASSPERNEQF
>TRBV10-2|TRBJ2-7
ASGRGRVGGLEQY
>TRBV19|TRBJ1-1
ASAWGRTEAF
>TRBV6-1|TRBJ1-2
ASSDVGHNYGYT
>TRBV20-1|TRBJ1-2
SALRGGARRSGYT
>TRBV10-3|TRBJ1-6
AISDAGLYNSPLH
>TRBV20-1|TRBJ2-7
SASPTGAAYEQY
>TRBV10-2|TRBJ2-5
ASSVPSGGQETQY
>TRBV15|TRBJ2-1
ATSVRGLGEQF
>TRBV9|TRBJ1-5
ASSVSGDNQPQH
>TRBV18|TRBJ2-7
ASSDGQGLYEQY
>TRBV10-3|TRBJ1-4
ASRLGNEKLF
>TRBV29-1|TRBJ1-2
SVGDGGDYGYT
>TRBV2|TRBJ2-1
ASRDYTYNEQF
>TRBV7-9|TRBJ2-5
ASSLDVGGTQY
>TRBV10-3|TRBJ1-6
AISEQGPRGTRNSPLH
>TRBV27|TRBJ1-2
ASSRTGVDGYT
>TRBV29-1|TRBJ2-2
SVDERGLNTGELF
>TRBV7-6|TRBJ2-7
ASSLGRGIYEQY